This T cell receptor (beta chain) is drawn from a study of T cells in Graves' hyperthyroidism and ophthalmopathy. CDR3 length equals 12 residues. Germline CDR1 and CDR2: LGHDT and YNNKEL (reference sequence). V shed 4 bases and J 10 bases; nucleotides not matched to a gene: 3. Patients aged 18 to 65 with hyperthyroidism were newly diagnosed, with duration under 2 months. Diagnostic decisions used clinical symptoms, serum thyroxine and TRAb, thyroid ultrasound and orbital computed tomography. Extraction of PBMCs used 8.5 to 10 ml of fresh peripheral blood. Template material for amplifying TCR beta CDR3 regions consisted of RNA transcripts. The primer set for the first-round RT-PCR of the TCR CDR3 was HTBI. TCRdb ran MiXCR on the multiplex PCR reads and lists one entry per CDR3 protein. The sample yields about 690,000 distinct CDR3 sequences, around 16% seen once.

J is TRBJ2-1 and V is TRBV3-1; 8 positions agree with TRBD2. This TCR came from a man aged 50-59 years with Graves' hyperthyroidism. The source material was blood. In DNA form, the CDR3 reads TGTGCCAGCAGCCTTGGACTAGCCGAGCAGTTCTTC. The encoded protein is CASSLGLAEQFF.